These 29 T cell receptor beta chains were all obtained from the same sample, sequenced in a study of cytomegalovirus exposure and HLA in healthy donors. PCR used 60 Vbeta primers and 13 Jbeta primers. The table came from immunoSEQ multiplex PCR; TCRdb's copy has only in-frame clones and leaves some out. The table records about 130,000 clones, around three quarters of them present only once. The sample comprised PBMCs. The source is a woman aged 50 to 65 in good health and CMV-seronegative.

The CDR3 region is CASSGVGSGTQSYEQYF. CDR3 DNA: TGTGCCAGCAGCGGCGTTGGGTCCGGGACTCAATCCTACGAGCAGTACTTC. This chain uses TRBV9 with TRBJ2-7; tentative D call: TRBD2 (6 bases). With 3 bases removed from V and 1 base from J, the gap between germline ends came to 20 bases. This CDR3 has 17 residues. Germline V CDR1 and CDR2: SGDLS, YYNGEE.

The chain uses TRBV4-3 and TRBJ2-2, with D uncertain. The CDR3 has 13 amino acids. In germline, CDR1 is LGHNA, CDR2 YSLEER. The V gene lost 0 bases and the J gene lost 8 bases, with 7 bases spanning the gap. The CDR3: CASSQDGAGELFF. DNA for the CDR3: TGCGCCAGCAGCCAAGATGGTGCGGGGGAGCTGTTTTTT.

This chain links TRBV28 with TRBJ2-7; TRBD2 aligns across 8 bases. CDR1 is MDHEN, CDR2 SYDVKM, per germline. The CDR3 sequence is 15 residues long. Trimming at V came to 5 bases and at J to 0 bases, leaving 6 bases not matched to a gene. The CDR3 is CASSPVLAGSYEQYF. CDR3 DNA: TGTGCCAGCAGTCCCGTGCTAGCGGGCTCCTACGAGCAGTACTTC.

V is TRBV2 and J is TRBJ1-5; 7 nucleotides line up with TRBD1. V gave up 4 bases and J gave up 1 base; unmatched junction bases: 10. Germline lookup yields CDR1 SNHLY and CDR2 FYNNEI. This CDR3 has 17 residues. The CDR3 DNA reads as TGTGCCAGCAGTGCCCGACAGGGCGGGGAAAGCAATCAGCCCCAGCATTTT. As protein: CASSARQGGESNQPQHF. Looking up the rest from reference TRBV2 and TRBJ1-5 gives the full variable domain: EPEVTQTPSHQVTQMGQEVILRCVPISNHLYFYWYRQILGQKVEFLVSFYNNEISEKSEIFDDQFSVERPDGSNFTLKIRSTKLEDSAMYFCASSARQGGESNQPQHFGDGTRLSIL.

This clone turned up a few times. This chain connects TRBV4-1 to TRBJ2-7, with a tentative D call TRBD2 (6 bases). Per the germline V gene, CDR1 is MGHRA and CDR2 is YSYEKL. Trimming cost V 0 bases and J 6 bases, with 12 bases left between them. The CDR3 runs 14 residues. DNA for the CDR3: TGCGCCAGCAGCCAAGAGCCAGGGACTCGCGAGCAGTACGTC. This codes for CASSQEPGTREQYV.

V is TRBV5-1 and J is TRBJ2-7, with 9 positions matching TRBD1. This CDR3 is built from 15 residues. Germline trimming cut 3 bases from V and 3 bases from J; bases unmatched to any gene: 7. Germline lookup yields CDR1 SGHRS and CDR2 YFSETQ. The CDR3 nucleotides read TGCGCCAGCAGCTCGGCATTGGGACAGGGCTACGAGCAGTACTTC. Its translation: CASSSALGQGYEQYF.

J is TRBJ2-7 and V is TRBV30; 11 nucleotides match TRBD1. The CDR3 consists of 14 residues. CDR1 is GTSNPN and CDR2 is SVGIG in the germline V gene (reference sequence). This CDR3 is CAWRAYGDRGELRV. The CDR3 nucleotides read TGTGCCTGGAGGGCCTATGGGGACAGGGGGGAATTGAGGGTC.

This clone was counted a single time. This chain connects TRBV5-6 to TRBJ2-1; 14 nucleotides match TRBD2. This CDR3 contains 18 residues. Per the germline V gene, CDR1 is SGHDT and CDR2 is YYEEEE. V trimming: 6 bases; J trimming: 0 bases; junction bases outside the gene matches: 8. CDR3 region: CASTRGLAGDPSYNEQFF. The CDR3 DNA follows: TGTGCCAGCACCAGGGGACTAGCGGGAGATCCCTCCTACAATGAGCAGTTCTTC.

The chain is built from TRBV27 and TRBJ1-1; 9 bases line up with TRBD1. Germline V gene data show CDR1 as MNHEY and CDR2 as SMNVEV (reference sequence). V trimming: 6 bases; J trimming: 5 bases; junction bases outside the gene matches: 10. The CDR3 extends over 15 amino acids. The CDR3 DNA reads TGTGCCAGCAGGCATAACAGGGGGCAGGGGACTGAAGCTTTCTTT. Translated: CASRHNRGQGTEAFF.

The chain carries TRBV14 and TRBJ2-5; the D gene is possibly TRBD2 (5 bases). This CDR3 spans 15 amino acids. V was pared by 0 bases and J by 7 bases, with 15 bases between. Germline V gene lookup returns CDR1 SGHDN and CDR2 FVKESK. The CDR3 region has the DNA TGTGCCAGCAGCCAAGATCGCGGGTCGTTTCGGACCCAGTACTTC. Its protein product is CASSQDRGSFRTQYF.

This clone was seen more than once but under ten times. The chain carries TRBV7-2 and TRBJ1-2; the match to TRBD1 covers 9 bases. V shed 6 bases and J 7 bases; nucleotides not matched to a gene: 9. The CDR3 extends over 14 amino acids. Germline V CDR1 and CDR2: SGHTA, FQGNSA. The CDR3: CASSLRDRVSGYTF. CDR3 DNA sequence: TGTGCCAGCAGTCTCCGGGACAGGGTCTCTGGCTACACCTTC.

The chain has TRBV9 and TRBJ1-2; 7 bases fit TRBD1. Trimming cost V 3 bases and J 2 bases; bases outside gene matches: 7. Germline V gene lookup returns CDR1 SGDLS and CDR2 YYNGEE. This CDR3 contains 15 residues. CDR3 loop: CASSETGQANYGYTF. The CDR3 DNA reads TGTGCCAGCAGCGAAACCGGACAGGCCAACTATGGCTACACCTTC.

This clone appeared a single time. The rearrangement links TRBV28 to TRBJ2-7, with TRBD2 matching over 9 bases. CDR1 and CDR2 (germline): MDHEN, SYDVKM. V lost 2 bases and J lost 5; bases outside the gene matches: 13. This CDR3 comprises 17 residues. DNA for the CDR3: TGTGCCAGCAGTTTACCCCTTGGGGCGGGAGGGCACAACGAGCAGTACTTC. Translation gives CASSLPLGAGGHNEQYF.

This clone has a handful of counts. This chain connects TRBV5-1 to TRBJ2-2; TRBD2 matches 11 bases. The CDR3 is made up of 19 amino acids. Germline CDR1 and CDR2: SGHRS and YFSETQ. V was clipped by 1 base and J by 1 base; unmatched bases: 9. The CDR3 loop reads CASSLKVRLAGKNTGELFF. In nucleotides, the CDR3 is TGCGCCAGCAGCTTGAAGGTGAGACTAGCGGGAAAGAACACCGGGGAGCTGTTTTTT.

The CDR3 nucleotides read TGTGCCAGTAGTACCCAGGGCGGGAGCTCCTACAATGAGCAGTTCTTC. It yields the protein CASSTQGGSSYNEQFF. The chain links TRBV19 to TRBJ2-1; 7 positions match TRBD2. The CDR3 has 16 residues. Germline values: CDR1 LNHDA, CDR2 SQIVND (reference sequence). V shed 4 bases and J 0 bases; nucleotides not matched to a gene: 6.

CDR3 in DNA: TGTGCCAGCAGTCACATCCGGGACAGGACGAACTATGGCTACACCTTC. Encoded protein: CASSHIRDRTNYGYTF. The J gene is TRBJ1-2, the V gene TRBV6-6; 8 bases fit TRBD1. The junction had 10 bases not matched to a gene; V was cut back by 5 bases and J by 2 bases. The CDR3 has 16 residues. Germline lookup yields CDR1 MNHNY and CDR2 SVGAGI (reference sequence).

In its sample, this clone was seen once. The genes are TRBV28 and TRBJ2-6; D unresolved. V lost 5 bases and J 3 bases, leaving 11 bases between the germline ends. CDR1 MDHEN and CDR2 SYDVKM come from the germline V gene. CDR3 length: 15 residues. The CDR3 DNA is TGTGCCAGCAGTGCCGTCGGTAGTGGGGCCAACGTCCTGACTTTC. Protein product: CASSAVGSGANVLTF.

This clone was recorded once. The V call is TRBV27, the J call TRBJ2-3; 11 nucleotides line up with TRBD2. The germline V gene has CDR1 MNHEY and CDR2 SMNVEV (reference sequence). V was pared by 7 bases and J by 2 bases, with 5 bases of the junction left unmatched. The CDR3 extends over 15 amino acids. CDR3 nucleotide sequence: TGTGCCAGCACATTAGCGGGAGGGGACACAGATACGCAGTATTTT. Translation: CASTLAGGDTDTQYF.

The rearrangement uses TRBV19 and TRBJ1-1; D perhaps matches TRBD1 (5 bases). Germline assignment: CDR1 LNHDA and CDR2 SQIVND (reference sequence). V was trimmed by 6 bases and J by 2 bases, leaving 10 bases between them. This CDR3 spans 13 amino acids. In DNA, the CDR3 is TGTGCCAGTAGCGGGGGATTAAACACTGAAGCTTTCTTT. Its translation: CASSGGLNTEAFF.

The chain is built from TRBV15 and TRBJ2-1; 9 bases fit TRBD2. This CDR3 comprises 17 residues. CDR1 LNHNV and CDR2 YYDKDF come from the germline V gene (reference sequence). V was pared by 3 bases and J by 4 bases, with 10 bases of the junction left unmatched. The CDR3 region has the DNA TGTGCCACCAGCAGGACCAAACCGGGACTAGCATACAATGAGCAGTTCTTC. Encoded protein: CATSRTKPGLAYNEQFF.

J is TRBJ2-1 and V is TRBV18; D is possibly TRBD1 (5 bases). This CDR3 contains 15 residues. Germline CDR1 KGHSH, CDR2 LQKENI. The V end lost 0 bases, the J end lost 5 bases, and 11 bases lay between the germline ends. As DNA, the CDR3 is TGTGCCAGCTCACCACCGGACACCGGTCACAATGAGCAGTTCTTC. Protein product: CASSPPDTGHNEQFF.

The chain is built from TRBV4-3 and TRBJ2-2; weak D call: TRBD1 (5 bases). The CDR3 spans 13 residues. Trimming took off 4 bases at V and 7 bases at J, with 10 bases between the two ends. Germline V gene lookup returns CDR1 LGHNA and CDR2 YSLEER. The CDR3 bases are TGCGCCAGCAGCCCAGGGTGGGACGGGGAGCTGTTTTTT. Protein sequence: CASSPGWDGELFF.

This clone was recorded only once. This CDR3 is CATSRLRREGEKLFF. In DNA form, the CDR3 reads TGTGCCACCAGCAGGCTCCGCAGGGAGGGTGAAAAACTGTTTTTT. This chain uses TRBV15 with TRBJ1-4; maybe TRBD1 (5 bases). Germline V gene data show CDR1 as LNHNV and CDR2 as YYDKDF (reference sequence). Between the trimmed V and J ends, which lost 3 bases and 7 bases, there was a span of 15 bases. The CDR3 runs 15 residues.

The genes are TRBV30 and TRBJ1-1; the D is unclear. Germline V lookup: CDR1 GTSNPN, CDR2 SVGIG (reference sequence). This CDR3 comprises 13 residues. The germline V and J ends were trimmed by 4 bases and 3 bases, with 12 bases remaining between them. The CDR3 DNA follows: TGTGCCTGGACCCCGAGTGTGGACACTGAAGCTTTCTTT. This gives the protein CAWTPSVDTEAFF.

The chain links TRBV19 to TRBJ1-1; no clear D. Trimming took 6 bases from V and 5 from J, leaving 22 bases between them. This CDR3 region has 16 residues. Germline CDR1 and CDR2: LNHDA and SQIVND (reference sequence). CDR3 DNA sequence: TGTGCCAGTAGCCCCTTAGGACGGGAGACGGGGACTGAAGCTTTCTTT. Translated, it gives CASSPLGRETGTEAFF. The entire variable domain, with the rest obtained from reference TRBV19 and TRBJ1-1, is as follows: DGGITQSPKYLFRKEGQNVTLSCEQNLNHDAMYWYRQDPGQGLRLIYYSQIVNDFQKGDIAEGYSVSREKKESFPLTVTSAQKNPTAFYLCASSPLGRETGTEAFFGQGTRLTVV.

The chain couples TRBV21-1 to TRBJ2-2; TRBD1, as called in the table, went unchecked against the DNA. TRBV21-1 is a pseudogene. This CDR3 spans 18 amino acids. The CDR3 sequence: CASSKEESGTPMAGELFF. The CDR3, as DNA: TGTGCCAGCAGCAAAGAAGAGTCCGGGACACCGATGGCCGGGGAGCTGTTTTTT.

This clone was observed a handful of times. This sequence joins TRBV5-6 and TRBJ1-5; TRBD1 matches at 9 bases. From germline, CDR1 is SGHDT and CDR2 YYEEEE. The CDR3 runs 17 residues. With 3 bases clipped from V and 3 bases from J, the junction kept 10 bases outside the gene matches. CDR3 in DNA: TGTGCCAGCAGCTCTCTCGGGACAGGGTTTGTCAATCAGCCCCAGCATTTT. The encoded protein is CASSSLGTGFVNQPQHF. Using reference TRBV5-6 and TRBJ1-5 for the parts outside the CDR3, the full variable domain is DAGVTQSPTHLIKTRGQQVTLRCSPKSGHDTVSWYQQALGQGPQFIFQYYEEEERQRGNFPDRFSGHQFPNYSSELNVNALLLGDSALYLCASSSLGTGFVNQPQHFGDGTRLSIL.

As for this clone: Other DNA sequences of this sample code for an identical CDR3. This rearrangement joins TRBV4-1 to TRBJ1-5; TRBD1 is a possible D gene (5 bases). The CDR3 covers 15 residues. Per germline, CDR1 MGHRA and CDR2 YSYEKL. V was pared by 0 bases and J by 4 bases, with 10 bases between. CDR3 DNA sequence: TGCGCCAGCAGCCAAGATCAGGGCAGTAATCAGCCCCAGCATTTT. This gives the protein CASSQDQGSNQPQHF.

J is TRBJ1-2 and V is TRBV27, with TRBD1 identical over 8 bases. Trimming removed 4 bases from V and 2 bases from J; junction bases left unmatched: 6. Germline loops: CDR1 MNHEY, CDR2 SMNVEV (reference sequence). The CDR3 covers 15 residues. Here the CDR3 reads CASSSRQGMNYGYTF. Written as DNA, the CDR3 is TGTGCCAGCAGTTCCCGACAGGGGATGAACTATGGCTACACCTTC.